This TCR beta chain was captured in a study of blood T cell repertoires in COVID-19. Overall study: Acute and convalescent COVID-19 samples came from the United States, Italy and Spain.

This clone has only one observation. In germline, CDR1 is SGHNT, CDR2 YYREEE (reference sequence). The V end was cut by 4 bases, the J end by 0 bases, with 11 bases between. CDR3 size: 15 residues. The assay was immunoSEQ multiplex PCR, and TCRdb's table has in-frame clones only and misses some. This sample has fewer than 85,000 clones, with about nine tenths found just once. The sequenced sample consisted of peripheral blood. The TCR was taken from a woman between 50 and 59 years old in a cohort sampled during active COVID-19. The chain combines TRBV5-4 with TRBJ2-1, with unresolved D. This CDR3 is CASSVVMSSYNEQFF. The CDR3 DNA reads TGTGCCAGCAGCGTTGTGATGAGCTCCTACAATGAGCAGTTCTTC.